The clone carrying this T cell receptor beta chain was seen a few times. What it binds is unknown. These data belong to a study of vaccination effects on CD4 cells after COVID-19. Turning to the study itself: Sampling occurred 16 days and one week pre-vaccination in a couple of convalescent patients.

The method was immunoSEQ multiplex PCR; TCRdb's version includes in-frame clones alone and lacks a portion of them. The data hold 45,000 or so clones, with roughly four fifths observed a single time. Looked up from germline, CDR1 is SGHNT and CDR2 is YENEEA. The CDR3 is 13 amino acids. Trimming cost V 5 bases and J 10 bases, with 15 bases left between them. Subsequent to a culture period of about nine days, CD4+ T cells were isolated. Replacing half the medium with IL-2 medium was done on days 3 and 7. This clonotype was obtained from a human donor who had a prior SARS-CoV-2 infection. The sequencing used CD4+ T cells from PBMCs cultured without peptide, collected before COVID-19 vaccination. The chain combines TRBV11-3 with TRBJ2-1, with TRBD2 as a possible D gene (6 bases). The CDR3 bases are TGTGCCAGCAGCCACCGGGACTTCACAGAGCAGTTCTTC. Translated: CASSHRDFTEQFF.